One T cell receptor beta chain is described in this entry. The sample belongs to a study of CD8 T cells in ankylosing spondylitis. Germline CDR1 is SEHNR and CDR2 is FQNEAQ (reference sequence). The V gene lost 1 base and the J gene lost 7 bases, with 14 bases spanning the gap. The CDR3 is 16 amino acids. One entry per CDR3 protein, called by TCRdb with MiXCR from the 5' RACE reads. The sample shows some 130,000 distinct CDR3 sequences, approximately 7.3% of them seen only once. V usage is TRBV7-9 and J usage is TRBJ1-6, with D perhaps matching TRBD1 (5 bases). This TCR derives from a female donor with ankylosing spondylitis or in good health (not recorded which). What was sequenced was blood, either unsorted or a sorted T cell fraction (not recorded which). The CDR3 loop is CASSLGLGTANSPLHF. The CDR3 region has the DNA TGTGCCAGCAGCTTAGGGTTAGGGACCGCAAATTCACCCCTCCACTTT.